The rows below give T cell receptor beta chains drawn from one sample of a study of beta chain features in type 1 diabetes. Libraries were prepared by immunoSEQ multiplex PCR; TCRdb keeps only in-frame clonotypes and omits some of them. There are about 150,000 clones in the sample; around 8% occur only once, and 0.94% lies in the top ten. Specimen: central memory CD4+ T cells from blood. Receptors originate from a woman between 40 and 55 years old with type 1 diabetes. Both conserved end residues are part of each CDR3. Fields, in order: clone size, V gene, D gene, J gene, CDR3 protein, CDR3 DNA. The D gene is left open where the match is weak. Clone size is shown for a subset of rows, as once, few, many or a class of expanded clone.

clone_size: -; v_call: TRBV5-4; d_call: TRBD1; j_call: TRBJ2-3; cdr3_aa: CASSLEGGTGTDTQYF; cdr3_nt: TGTGCCAGCAGCTTAGAAGGGGGGACAGGAACAGATACGCAGTATTTT
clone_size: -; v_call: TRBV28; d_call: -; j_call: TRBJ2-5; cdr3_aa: CASSPQEETQYF; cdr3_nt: TGTGCCAGCAGCCCCCAGGAAGAGACCCAGTACTTC
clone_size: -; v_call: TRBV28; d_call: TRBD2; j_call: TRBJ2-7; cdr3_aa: CASSSTSGYEQYF; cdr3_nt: TGTGCCAGCAGTTCCACTAGCGGCTACGAGCAGTACTTC
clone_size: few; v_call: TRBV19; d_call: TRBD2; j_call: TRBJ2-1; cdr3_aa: CASSRLAGPNEQFF; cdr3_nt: TGTGCCAGTAGTAGGCTAGCGGGACCCAATGAGCAGTTCTTC
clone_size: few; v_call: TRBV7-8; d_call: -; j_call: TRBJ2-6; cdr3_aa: CASSLSAGAGANVLTF; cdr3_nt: TGTGCCAGCAGCTTATCCGCAGGGGCTGGGGCCAACGTCCTGACTTTC
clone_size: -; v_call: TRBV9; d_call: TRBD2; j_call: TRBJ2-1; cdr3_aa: CASSVDGGSYNEQFF; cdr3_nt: TGTGCCAGCAGCGTAGACGGGGGGTCCTACAATGAGCAGTTCTTC
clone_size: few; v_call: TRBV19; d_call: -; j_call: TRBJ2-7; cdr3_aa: CASSRPGASYEQYF; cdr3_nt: TGTGCCAGTAGTAGGCCAGGGGCGTCCTACGAGCAGTACTTC
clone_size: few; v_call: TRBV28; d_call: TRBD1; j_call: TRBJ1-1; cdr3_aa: CASSPLDRATEAFF; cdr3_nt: TGTGCCAGCAGTCCTCTGGACAGGGCCACTGAAGCTTTCTTT
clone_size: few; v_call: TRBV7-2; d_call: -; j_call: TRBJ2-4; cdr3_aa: CASRERGNIQYF; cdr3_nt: TGTGCCAGCAGAGAGAGGGGGAACATTCAGTACTTC
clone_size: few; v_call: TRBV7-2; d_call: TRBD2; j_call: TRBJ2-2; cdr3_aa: CASSFLAGGGTGELFF; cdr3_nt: TGTGCCAGCAGCTTCCTAGCGGGAGGGGGCACCGGGGAGCTGTTTTTT
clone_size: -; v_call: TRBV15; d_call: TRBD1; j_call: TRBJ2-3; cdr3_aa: CATSLRQGSTDTQYF; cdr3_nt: TGTGCCACCAGCTTACGACAGGGAAGCACAGATACGCAGTATTTT
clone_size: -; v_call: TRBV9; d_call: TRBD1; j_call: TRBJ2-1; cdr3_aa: CASSVRQGMDEQFF; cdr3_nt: TGTGCCAGCAGCGTCAGACAGGGGATGGATGAGCAGTTCTTC
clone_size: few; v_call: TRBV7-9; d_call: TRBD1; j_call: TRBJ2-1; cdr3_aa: CASSLTGGNEQFF; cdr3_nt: TGTGCCAGCAGCCTCACAGGGGGCAATGAGCAGTTCTTC
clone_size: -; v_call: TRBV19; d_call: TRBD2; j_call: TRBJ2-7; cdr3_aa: CASRGGTSSYEQYF; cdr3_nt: TGTGCCAGTAGAGGAGGGACTAGCAGTTACGAGCAGTACTTC
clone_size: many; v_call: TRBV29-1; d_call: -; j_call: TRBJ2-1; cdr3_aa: CSVDEGGSGEQFF; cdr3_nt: TGCAGCGTTGACGAGGGGGGGAGTGGTGAGCAGTTCTTC
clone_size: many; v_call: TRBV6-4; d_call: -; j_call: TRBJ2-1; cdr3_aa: CASSRLVNNEQFF; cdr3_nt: TGTGCCAGCAGTCGACTAGTAAACAATGAGCAGTTCTTC
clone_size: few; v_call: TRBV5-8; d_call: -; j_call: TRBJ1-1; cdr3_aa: CASSYGGRDTEAFF; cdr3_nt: TGTGCCAGCAGCTACGGGGGAAGGGACACTGAAGCTTTCTTT
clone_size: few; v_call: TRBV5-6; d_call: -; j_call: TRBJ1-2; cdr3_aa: CASSLTSGGYTF; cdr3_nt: TGTGCCAGCAGCTTGACCTCCGGGGGCTACACCTTC
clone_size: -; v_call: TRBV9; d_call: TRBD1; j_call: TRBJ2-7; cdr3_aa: CASSPGQGYEQYF; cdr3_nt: TGTGCCAGCAGCCCGGGACAGGGCTACGAGCAGTACTTC
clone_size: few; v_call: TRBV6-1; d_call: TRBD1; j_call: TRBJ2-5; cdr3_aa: CASSQRTGGGETQYF; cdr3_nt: TGTGCCAGCAGTCAAAGGACAGGGGGTGGAGAGACCCAGTACTTC
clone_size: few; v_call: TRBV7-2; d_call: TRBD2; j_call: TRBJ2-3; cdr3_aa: CASSPKLGRAKDTQYF; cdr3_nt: TGTGCCAGCAGCCCAAAACTCGGGAGGGCAAAAGATACGCAGTATTTT
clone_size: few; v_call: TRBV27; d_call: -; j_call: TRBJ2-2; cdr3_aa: CASSLAGLNTGELFF; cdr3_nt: TGTGCCAGCAGTTTAGCGGGCCTGAACACCGGGGAGCTGTTTTTT